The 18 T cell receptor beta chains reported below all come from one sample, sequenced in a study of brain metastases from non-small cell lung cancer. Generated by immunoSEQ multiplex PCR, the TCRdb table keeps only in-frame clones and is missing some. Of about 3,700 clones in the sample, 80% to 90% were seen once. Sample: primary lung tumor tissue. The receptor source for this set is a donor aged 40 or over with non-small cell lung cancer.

The CDR3 nucleotides are TGCGCCAGCAGCCAGTCTATAGTGAATTCACCCCTCCACTTT. It yields the protein CASSQSIVNSPLHF. The rearrangement joins TRBV4-3 to TRBJ1-6; D not certain. CDR3 length equals 14 residues. The germline gives CDR1 LGHNA, CDR2 YSLEER. The V and J ends lost 3 bases and 7 bases respectively, with 10 bases between them.

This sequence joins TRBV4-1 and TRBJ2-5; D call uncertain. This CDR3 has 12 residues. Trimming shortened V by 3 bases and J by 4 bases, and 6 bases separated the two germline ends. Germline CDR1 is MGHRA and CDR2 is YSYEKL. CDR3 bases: TGCGCCAGCAGCCAGGAAGGAGAGACCCAGTACTTC. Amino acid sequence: CASSQEGETQYF.

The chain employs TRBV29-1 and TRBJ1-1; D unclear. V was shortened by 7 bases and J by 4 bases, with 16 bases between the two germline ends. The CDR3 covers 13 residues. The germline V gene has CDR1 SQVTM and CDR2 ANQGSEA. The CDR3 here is CSATKGVLTEAFF. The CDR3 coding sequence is TGCAGCGCTACGAAGGGAGTTCTCACTGAAGCTTTCTTT.

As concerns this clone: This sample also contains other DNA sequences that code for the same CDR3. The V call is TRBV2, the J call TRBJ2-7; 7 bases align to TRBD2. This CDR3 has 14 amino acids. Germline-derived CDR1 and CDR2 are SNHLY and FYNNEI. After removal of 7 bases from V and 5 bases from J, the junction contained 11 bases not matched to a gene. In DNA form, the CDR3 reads TGTGCCAGCAAAGCGGGCGCTAGCGGAGACGAGCAGTACTTC. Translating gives CASKAGASGDEQYF.

CDR3 DNA: TGTGCCTGGAGGAGGGACAGCATCTATGGCTACACCTTC. Translating gives CAWRRDSIYGYTF. V is TRBV30 and J is TRBJ1-2, with TRBD1 matching 7 bases. Trimming removed 3 bases from V and 4 bases from J; junction bases left unmatched: 5. The CDR3 has 13 amino acids. Germline values: CDR1 GTSNPN, CDR2 SVGIG (reference sequence).

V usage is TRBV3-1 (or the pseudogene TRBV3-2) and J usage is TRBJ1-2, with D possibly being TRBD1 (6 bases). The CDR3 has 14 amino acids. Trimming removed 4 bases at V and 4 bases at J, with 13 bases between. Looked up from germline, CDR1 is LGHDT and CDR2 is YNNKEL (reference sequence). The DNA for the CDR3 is TGTGCCAGCAGCCTAACCCCAGGGGCCTATGGCTACACCTTC. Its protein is CASSLTPGAYGYTF.

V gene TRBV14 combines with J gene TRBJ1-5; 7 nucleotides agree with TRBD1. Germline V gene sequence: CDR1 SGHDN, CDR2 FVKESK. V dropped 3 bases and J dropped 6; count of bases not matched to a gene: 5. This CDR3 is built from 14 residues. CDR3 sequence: CASSHRGAAQPQHF. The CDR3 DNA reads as TGTGCCAGCAGCCACAGGGGGGCGGCTCAGCCCCAGCATTTT.

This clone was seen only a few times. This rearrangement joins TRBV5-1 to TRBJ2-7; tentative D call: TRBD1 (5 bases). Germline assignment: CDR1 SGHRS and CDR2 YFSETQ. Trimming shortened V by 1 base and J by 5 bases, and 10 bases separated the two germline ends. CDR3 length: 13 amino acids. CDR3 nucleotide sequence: TGCGCCAGCAGCTTGCAGGGTACGGACGAGCAGTACTTC. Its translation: CASSLQGTDEQYF.

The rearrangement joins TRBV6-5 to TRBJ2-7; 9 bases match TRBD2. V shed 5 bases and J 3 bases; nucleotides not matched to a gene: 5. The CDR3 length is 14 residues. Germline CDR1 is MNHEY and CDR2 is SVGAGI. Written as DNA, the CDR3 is TGTGCCAGCAGTCGACTAGCGGAGAACTACGAGCAGTACTTC. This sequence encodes CASSRLAENYEQYF.

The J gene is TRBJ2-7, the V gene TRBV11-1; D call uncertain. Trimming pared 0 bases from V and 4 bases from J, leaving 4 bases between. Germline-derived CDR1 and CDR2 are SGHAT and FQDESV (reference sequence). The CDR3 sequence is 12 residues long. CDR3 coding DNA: TGTGCCAGCAGCTTAGCGGTTTACGAGCAGTACTTC. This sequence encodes CASSLAVYEQYF.

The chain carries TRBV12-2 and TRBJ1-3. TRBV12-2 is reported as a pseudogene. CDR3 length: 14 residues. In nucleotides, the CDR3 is TGTGCAAGTCGCTTAGCAGTCTCTGGAAACACCATATATTTT. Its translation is CASRLAVSGNTIYF.

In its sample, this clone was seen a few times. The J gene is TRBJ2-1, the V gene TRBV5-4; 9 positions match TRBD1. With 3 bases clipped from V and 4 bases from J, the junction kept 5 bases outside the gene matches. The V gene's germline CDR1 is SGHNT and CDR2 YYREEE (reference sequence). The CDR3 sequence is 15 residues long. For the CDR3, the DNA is TGTGCCAGCAGCTGGGCGGGACAGGGTTACAATGAGCAGTTCTTC. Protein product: CASSWAGQGYNEQFF.

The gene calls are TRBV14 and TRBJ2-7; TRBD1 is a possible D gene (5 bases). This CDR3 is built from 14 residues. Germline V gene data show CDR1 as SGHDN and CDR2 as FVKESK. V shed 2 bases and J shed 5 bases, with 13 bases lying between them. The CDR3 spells CASSQRAGNHEQYF. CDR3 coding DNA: TGTGCCAGCAGCCAAAGGGCAGGGAACCACGAGCAGTACTTC.

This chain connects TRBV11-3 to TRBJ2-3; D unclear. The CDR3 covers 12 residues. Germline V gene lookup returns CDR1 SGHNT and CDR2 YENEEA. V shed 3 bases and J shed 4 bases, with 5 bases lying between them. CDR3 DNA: TGTGCCAGCAGCTTCACCTCAGATACGCAGTATTTT. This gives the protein CASSFTSDTQYF. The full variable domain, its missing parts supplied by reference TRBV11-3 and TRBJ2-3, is EAGVVQSPRYKIIEKKQPVAFWCNPISGHNTLYWYLQNLGQGPELLIRYENEEAVDDSQLPKDRFSAERLKGVDSTLKIQPAELGDSAVYLCASSFTSDTQYFGPGTRLTVL.

For the CDR3, the DNA is TGTGCCAGCAGCTTGGAAATGCTGCTTCTTACTGAAGCTTTCTTT. Translated: CASSLEMLLLTEAFF. The chain couples TRBV5-6 to TRBJ1-1; the D is unclear. Germline assignment: CDR1 SGHDT and CDR2 YYEEEE. CDR3 size: 15 residues. The V end lost 0 bases, the J end lost 5 bases, and 14 bases lay between the germline ends. Combining the CDR3 with reference TRBV5-6 and TRBJ1-1 gives the whole variable domain DAGVTQSPTHLIKTRGQQVTLRCSPKSGHDTVSWYQQALGQGPQFIFQYYEEEERQRGNFPDRFSGHQFPNYSSELNVNALLLGDSALYLCASSLEMLLLTEAFFGQGTRLTVV.

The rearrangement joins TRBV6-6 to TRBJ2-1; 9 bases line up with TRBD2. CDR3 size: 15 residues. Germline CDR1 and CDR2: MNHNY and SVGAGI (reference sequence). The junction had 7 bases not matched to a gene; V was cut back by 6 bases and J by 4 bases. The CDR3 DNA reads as TGTGCCAGCAGCAGGATAGCGGGGGAATACAATGAGCAGTTCTTC. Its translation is CASSRIAGEYNEQFF.

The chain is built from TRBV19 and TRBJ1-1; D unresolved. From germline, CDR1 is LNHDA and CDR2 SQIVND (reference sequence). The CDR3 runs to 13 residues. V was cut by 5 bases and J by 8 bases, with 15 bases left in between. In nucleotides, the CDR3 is TGTGCCAGTAGTCCCAGTGGACGGCGCGAAGCTTTCTTT. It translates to CASSPSGRREAFF.

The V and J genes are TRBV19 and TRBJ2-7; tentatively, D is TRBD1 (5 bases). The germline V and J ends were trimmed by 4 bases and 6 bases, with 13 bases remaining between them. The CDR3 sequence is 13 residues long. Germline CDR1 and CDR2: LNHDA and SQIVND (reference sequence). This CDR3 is CASSSPGTGEQYF. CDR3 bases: TGTGCCAGTAGTAGCCCGGGTACAGGCGAGCAGTACTTC.